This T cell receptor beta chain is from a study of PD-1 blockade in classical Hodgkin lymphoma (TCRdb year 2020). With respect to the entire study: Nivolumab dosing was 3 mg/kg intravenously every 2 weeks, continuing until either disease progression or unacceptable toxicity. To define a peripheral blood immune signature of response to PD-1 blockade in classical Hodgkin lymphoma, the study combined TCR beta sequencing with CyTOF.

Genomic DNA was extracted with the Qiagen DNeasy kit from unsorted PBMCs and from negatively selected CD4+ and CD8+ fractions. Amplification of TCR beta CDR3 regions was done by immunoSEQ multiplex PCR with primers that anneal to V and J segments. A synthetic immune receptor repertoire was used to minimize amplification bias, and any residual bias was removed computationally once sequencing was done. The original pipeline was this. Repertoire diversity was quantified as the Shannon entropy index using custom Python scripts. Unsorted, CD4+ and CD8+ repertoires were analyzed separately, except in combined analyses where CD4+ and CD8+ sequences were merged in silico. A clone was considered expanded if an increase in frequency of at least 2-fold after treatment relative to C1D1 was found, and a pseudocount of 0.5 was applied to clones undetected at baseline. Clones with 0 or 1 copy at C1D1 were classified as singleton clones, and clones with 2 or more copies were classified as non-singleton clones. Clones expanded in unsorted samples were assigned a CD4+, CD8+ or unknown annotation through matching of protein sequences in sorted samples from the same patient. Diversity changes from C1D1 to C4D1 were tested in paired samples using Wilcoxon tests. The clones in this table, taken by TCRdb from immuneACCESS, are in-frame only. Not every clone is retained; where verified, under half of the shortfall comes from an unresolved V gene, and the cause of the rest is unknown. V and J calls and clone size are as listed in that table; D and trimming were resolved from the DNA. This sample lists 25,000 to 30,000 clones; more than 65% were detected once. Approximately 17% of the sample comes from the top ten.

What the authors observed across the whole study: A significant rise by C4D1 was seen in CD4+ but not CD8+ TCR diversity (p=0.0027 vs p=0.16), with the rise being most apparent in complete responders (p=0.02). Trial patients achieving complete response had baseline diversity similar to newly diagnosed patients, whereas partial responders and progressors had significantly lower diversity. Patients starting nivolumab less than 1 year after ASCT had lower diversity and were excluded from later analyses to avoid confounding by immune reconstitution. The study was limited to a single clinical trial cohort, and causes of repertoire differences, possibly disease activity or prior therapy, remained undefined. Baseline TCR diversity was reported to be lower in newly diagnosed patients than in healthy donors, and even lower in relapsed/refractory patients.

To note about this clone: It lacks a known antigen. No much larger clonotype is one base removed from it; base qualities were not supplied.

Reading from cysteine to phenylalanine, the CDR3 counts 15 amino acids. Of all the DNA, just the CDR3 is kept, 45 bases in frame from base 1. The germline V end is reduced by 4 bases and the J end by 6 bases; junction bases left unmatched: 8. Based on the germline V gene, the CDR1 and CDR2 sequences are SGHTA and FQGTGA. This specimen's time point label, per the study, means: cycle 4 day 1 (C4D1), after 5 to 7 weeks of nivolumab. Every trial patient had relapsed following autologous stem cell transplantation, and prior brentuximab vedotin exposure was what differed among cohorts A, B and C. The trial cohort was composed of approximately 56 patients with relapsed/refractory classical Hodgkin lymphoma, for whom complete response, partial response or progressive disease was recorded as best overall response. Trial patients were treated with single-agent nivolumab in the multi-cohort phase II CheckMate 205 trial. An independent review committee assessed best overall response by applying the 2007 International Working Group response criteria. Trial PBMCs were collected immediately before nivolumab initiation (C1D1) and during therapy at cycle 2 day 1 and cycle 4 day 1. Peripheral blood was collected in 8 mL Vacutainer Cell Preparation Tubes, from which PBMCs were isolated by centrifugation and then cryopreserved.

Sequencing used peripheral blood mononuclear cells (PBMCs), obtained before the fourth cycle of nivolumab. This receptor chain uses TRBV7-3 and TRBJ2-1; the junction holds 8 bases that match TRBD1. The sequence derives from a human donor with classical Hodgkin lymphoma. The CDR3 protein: CASSSGTGALNEQFF. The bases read TGTGCCAGCAGCTCCGGGACAGGAGCTCTCAATGAGCAGTTCTTC.